This TCR beta chain comes out of a study of T cells after yellow fever vaccination. Turning to the study itself: In the case of low-cell-number fractions, SMART-Seq v4 Ultra Low Input was used for preparation.

Study-wide results and limits: A minor fraction of clonotypes spanned both CD4 and CD8 compartments. The bulk population could contribute abundant contaminating clonotypes to FACS-sorted repertoires.

Each CDR3 protein is one row after TCRdb ran MiXCR on the 5' RACE reads. This table has a few hundred thousand distinct CDR3 sequences, under 5% appearing once. As concerns this clonotype: Its target is unknown.

Germline CDR1 is SGHTA and CDR2 is FQGTGA. Trimming left V 5 bases short and J 2 bases short, with 14 bases between. The CDR3 covers 15 residues. This clonotype was obtained from a man aged 18 to 35 who received the YFV17D yellow fever vaccine. This sample comprised PBMCs, obtained 5 days after the yellow fever booster vaccination. This chain connects TRBV7-3 to TRBJ2-3; the D call may be TRBD1 or TRBD2 (6 bases each). DNA of the CDR3: TGTGCCAGCAGCCGCGGGGACAAACCCACAGATACGCAGTATTTT. Translation gives CASSRGDKPTDTQYF. The whole variable domain, filled in from reference TRBV7-3 and TRBJ2-3, reads GAGVSQTPSNKVTEKGKYVELRCDPISGHTALYWYRQSLGQGPEFLIYFQGTGAADDSGLPNDRFFAVRPEGSVSTLKIQRTERGDSAVYLCASSRGDKPTDTQYFGPGTRLTVL.